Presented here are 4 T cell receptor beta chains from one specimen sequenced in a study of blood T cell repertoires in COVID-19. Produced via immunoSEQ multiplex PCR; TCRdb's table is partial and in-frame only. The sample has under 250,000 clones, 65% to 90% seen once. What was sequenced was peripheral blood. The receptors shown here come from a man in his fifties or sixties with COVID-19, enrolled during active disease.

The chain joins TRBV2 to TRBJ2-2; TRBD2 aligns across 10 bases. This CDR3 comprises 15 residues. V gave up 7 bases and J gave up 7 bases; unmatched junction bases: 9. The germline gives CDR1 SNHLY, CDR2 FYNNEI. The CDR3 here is CASNIAGGPHGELFF. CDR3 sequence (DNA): TGTGCCAGCAATATAGCGGGGGGCCCCCACGGGGAGCTGTTTTTT. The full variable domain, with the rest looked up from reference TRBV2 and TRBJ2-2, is EPEVTQTPSHQVTQMGQEVILRCVPISNHLYFYWYRQILGQKVEFLVSFYNNEISEKSEIFDDQFSVERPDGSNFTLKIRSTKLEDSAMYFCASNIAGGPHGELFFGEGSRLTVL.

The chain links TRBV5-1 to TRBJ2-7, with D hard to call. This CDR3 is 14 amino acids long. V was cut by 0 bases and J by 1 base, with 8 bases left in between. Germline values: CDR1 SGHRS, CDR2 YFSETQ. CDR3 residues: CASSLDSSSYEQYF. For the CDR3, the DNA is TGCGCCAGCAGCTTGGACAGCTCATCCTACGAGCAGTACTTC.

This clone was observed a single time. DNA of the CDR3: TGTGCCAGCAGCTTAACGGGGGAAGAGACCCAGTACTTC. It specifies CASSLTGEETQYF. The chain couples TRBV7-8 to TRBJ2-5; D is possibly TRBD2 (6 bases). In germline, CDR1 is SGHVS, CDR2 FQNEAQ. V was trimmed by 2 bases and J by 3 bases, leaving 7 bases between them. CDR3 length: 13 residues.

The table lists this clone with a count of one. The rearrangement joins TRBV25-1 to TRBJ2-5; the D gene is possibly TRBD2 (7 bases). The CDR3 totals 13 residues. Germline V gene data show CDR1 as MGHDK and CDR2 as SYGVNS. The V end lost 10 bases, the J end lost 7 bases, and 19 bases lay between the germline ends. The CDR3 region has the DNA TGTGCCACTCTTGAGGGGGGGGCCGGGACCCAGTACTTC. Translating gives CATLEGGAGTQYF.